A selection of T cell receptor beta chains follows, all from one sample in a study of identical twins. MiXCR was run by TCRdb on the 5' RACE reads, yielding one entry per CDR3 protein. Among approximately 630,000 distinct CDR3 sequences listed, just over 7% were seen once. These same records also appear under a second study, on yellow fever vaccine responses in identical twins.

The sequenced sample consisted of PBMCs. These receptors were taken from a woman aged 18 to 35 in good health. Each CDR3 is given with its conserved first and last residue.

CDR3 protein | J gene | V gene
CASSQEWLAVQTRTDTQYF | TRBJ2-3 | TRBV14
CASREQINQPQHF | TRBJ1-5 | TRBV21-1
CSARDLAQFNEKLFF | TRBJ1-4 | TRBV20-1
CSAKGTKDPDTQYF | TRBJ2-3 | TRBV20-1
CASSQRTGSSYNEQFF | TRBJ2-1 | TRBV5-1
CASSPPLGGYTF | TRBJ1-2 | TRBV11-2
CASSQDTAGVKEQYF | TRBJ2-7 | TRBV4-1
CASRTGQNTDTQYF | TRBJ2-3 | TRBV5-1
CASSRKQGAQDTGELFF | TRBJ2-2 | TRBV7-6
CASRTGGSHSYTF | TRBJ1-2 | TRBV28
CATSDLGLAGGAGYNEQFF | TRBJ2-1 | TRBV24-1
CAGSTRTDTQYF | TRBJ2-3 | TRBV9
CASSQDLRATEAFF | TRBJ1-1 | TRBV4-2
CSVDITVDTQYF | TRBJ2-3 | TRBV29-1
CASSSPGTGDYGYTF | TRBJ1-2 | TRBV27
CATRTGLGDNEQFF | TRBJ2-1 | TRBV24-1
CASSVGTGDNTGELFF | TRBJ2-2 | TRBV9
CASTLSPRDETQYF | TRBJ2-5 | TRBV2
CASSLLGQGGETQYF | TRBJ2-5 | TRBV7-2
CASSLTPREAQYF | TRBJ2-5 | TRBV7-6
CSAKPEWDGHEQYF | TRBJ2-7 | TRBV29-1
CASSMDYRFSKNIQYF | TRBJ2-4 | TRBV11-2
CASKPRDRDLAGELFF | TRBJ2-2 | TRBV12-3/TRBV12-4
CSASSRSTDTQYF | TRBJ2-3 | TRBV20-1
CASSVWFENTGELFF | TRBJ2-2 | TRBV9
CSARDPRRNTEAFF | TRBJ1-1 | TRBV20-1
CASSLGALYGGSLAKNIQYF | TRBJ2-4 | TRBV11-2
CASSVVENVNTQYF | TRBJ2-3 | TRBV9
CASRGPGNTIYF | TRBJ1-3 | TRBV6-5
CASTLNTGFYGYTF | TRBJ1-2 | TRBV5-6
CASSLGPPNEQFF | TRBJ2-1 | TRBV11-2
CASSYVSTDTQYF | TRBJ2-3 | TRBV6-5
CASSFREPKTQETQYF | TRBJ2-5 | TRBV5-6
CASRQDRNTGELFF | TRBJ2-2 | TRBV6-2/TRBV6-3
CASSSSWGSGNTIYF | TRBJ1-3 | TRBV5-5
CASSPGGNIQYF | TRBJ2-4 | TRBV12-3/TRBV12-4